This T cell receptor (beta chain) derives from a study of cytomegalovirus exposure and HLA in healthy donors. The germline CDR1 and CDR2 sequences are MDHEN and SYDVKM. The CDR3 is 17 residues long. The trim removed 6 bases at V and 4 bases at J, leaving 13 bases unmatched. Primers for the PCR totalled 60 Vbeta and 13 Jbeta. Profiling relied on immunoSEQ multiplex PCR, and the TCRdb table lists in-frame clones only, not all of them. The data hold about 200,000 clones, with roughly three quarters observed a single time. The chain is built from TRBV28 and TRBJ1-2; 11 positions match TRBD1. The sequenced material came from PBMCs. This clonotype originated in a man aged 50 to 60 in good health and CMV-seronegative. CDR3 protein: CASSISPGQGDGYGYTF. In DNA, the CDR3 is TGTGCCAGCAGCATTTCCCCGGGACAGGGGGATGGCTATGGCTACACCTTC.